This T cell receptor beta chain derives from a study of blood T cell repertoires in COVID-19. For the study at large: Samples of COVID-19 (acute and convalescent) were obtained from the United States, Italy and Spain. T cells, B-cell-depleted T cells, or PBMCs provided the cDNA or gDNA that served as material.

The CDR3 runs to 13 residues. Germline CDR1 SGHVS, CDR2 FQNEAQ. V lost 5 bases, J lost 2 bases, and 7 bases lay in between. The table lists this clone with a few counts. Study processing details: Scientists estimated how many nucleated cells there were by amplifying reference gene primers. Here immunoSEQ multiplex PCR was the method, and the copy in TCRdb shows in-frame clones only, minus some. V, J and clone size are taken as reported in that table, and D and trimming were inferred from the DNA itself. The table lists hundreds of thousands of clones, 60% to 75% of them singletons. This clonotype was obtained from a woman aged 80 or older with acute or convalescent COVID-19. The chain combines TRBV7-8 with TRBJ1-5; no reliable D call. Material: peripheral blood. The CDR3 here is CASSPPGNQPQHF. The CDR3 nucleotides are TGTGCCAGCAGCCCCCCCGGCAATCAGCCCCAGCATTTT.